This T cell receptor (beta chain) was sequenced for a study of shared clonotypes between healthy human individuals (dated by TCRdb to the early 2020s). Regarding the complete study: The cohort included a few men and two women between 18 and 49 years of age. Each donor's leukapheresis produced roughly between roughly 0.85 and 10 billion PBMCs. Blood TCR repertoires of four to six healthy adults were deeply sequenced to estimate repertoire size and the extent of clonotype sharing between individuals. For each donor, CD4 naive and CD4 memory were each given three plates, CD8 naive was given two plates, and CD8 memory was given one plate. Libraries were prepared and TCR repertoires were sequenced by different laboratories using diverse techniques, in order to increase sequencing depth and limit assay-specific biases.

Concerning this clone itself: It lacks a known antigen. No clone much larger than this one lies a single base away; base qualities are absent.

General findings and caveats noted by the study authors: Higher generation probabilities were observed for clonotypes shared by all four sorted-subset donors than for non-shared clonotypes. Even with the large sequencing depth, rarefaction of the sorted-subset datasets indicated that sequencing was incomplete. The genetic and exposure-history diversity represented was limited by the small number of donors. Pairwise subsampling indicated that sequencing depth was expected to affect the degree of clonotype sharing among donors. Across a few donors, 4.5% to 6.5% of naive CD4, roughly 3.4% of naive CD8, 2.3% of memory CD4, and over 0.35% of memory CD8 clonotypes were shared. Estimated clonotype richness was generally larger for naive than for memory subsets. Sampling was restricted to blood, and TCR repertoires in tissue are likely to differ from TCR repertoires in blood.

From a lookup of the germline V gene, CDR1 and CDR2 are LGHNA and YNFKEQ. Measured from the cysteine to the phenylalanine, the CDR3 is 11 residues long. Here the CDR3 DNA is all that survives: 33 bases in frame from base 1. For the CD8 naive samples, CD45RO-negative cells were positively selected for CCR7, yielding a CD45RA+CCR7+ population from which TemRA cells were excluded. Donors were healthy HIV-negative adults with no recently reported acute infections or vaccinations. Every donor was a Caucasian adult residing in Nashville, Tennessee, USA. Blood was collected by leukapheresis, and PBMCs were isolated by Ficoll-Histopaque density gradient centrifugation and then cryopreserved in liquid nitrogen vapor phase. Purity and quantity of every magnetically sorted T cell population were checked by analytical flow cytometry. From each sorted fraction, genomic DNA was isolated and quantified by UV absorbance on a Nanodrop 2000c.

Using the deep immunoSEQ assay, multiplex PCR amplified TCR CDR3 regions from genomic DNA. Genomic DNA extracted from each cell subset was distributed evenly over all wells of several immunoSEQ 96-well plates, and each plate served as one replicate. For sorted subsets, about 200 ng genomic DNA, equal to some 30,000 T cell genomes, was loaded into each replicate PCR. The purified libraries were quantified using a Qubit 3.0 fluorometer, sized with a Bioanalyzer 2100, and then quantified again using the KAPA Library Quantification kit. A separate single-read 150-cycle Illumina NextSeq 550 flow cell was used to sequence each immunoSEQ 96-well plate. The original methods were these. Because the immunoSEQ output included only junctional sequences and no quality scores, the filtering could not be the same as the filtering used for full-length reads. To assign V/J genes and CDR3, sequences were annotated against IMGT germline references using PyIR, a Python wrapper for IgBLAST v1.9. Reads were removed for weak V/J assignments (E-value above 1e-6), missing CDR3, stop codons, out-of-frame junctions, or ambiguous translated residues. V3J clonotypes were defined by identical inferred V gene, J gene, and CDR3 amino acid sequence. The percentage overlap between two repertoires was calculated by dividing the number of shared unique clonotypes by the size of the smaller repertoire. Three approaches were used to assess repertoire richness: RTK rarefaction, the Chao1 estimator, and Recon v2.1 estimates of unobserved clonotypes. For all TCRbeta clonotypes obtained by the gDNA method from several donors, generation probabilities were computed with OLGA. This is the immuneACCESS table as TCRdb keeps it, with only in-frame sequences that have V and J called. A part of the clones is gone; compared with another copy, unresolved V genes explain less than half, and the rest is unexplained. V, J and clone size were drawn from that table, and D and trimming were deduced from the DNA. In this sample the table shows around 550,000 clones, 95% of which occur a single time. The ten largest clones capture around 0.12% of the sample.

This TCR derives from a woman between 25 and 40 years old in good health. Here the chain combines TRBV4-2 and TRBJ2-5, and possibly TRBD1, on 5 matching bases. The end of the DNA fits TRBJ2-7 better, so the J call may be wrong. The sequenced sample consisted of naive CD8+ T cells sorted from blood. Reading the label with the study, this specimen's cell subset or site is: CD45RA+CCR7+. The nucleotide sequence is given as TGTGCCAGCAGCGACAGCTACGAGCAGTACTTC. It translates as CASSDSYEQYF.